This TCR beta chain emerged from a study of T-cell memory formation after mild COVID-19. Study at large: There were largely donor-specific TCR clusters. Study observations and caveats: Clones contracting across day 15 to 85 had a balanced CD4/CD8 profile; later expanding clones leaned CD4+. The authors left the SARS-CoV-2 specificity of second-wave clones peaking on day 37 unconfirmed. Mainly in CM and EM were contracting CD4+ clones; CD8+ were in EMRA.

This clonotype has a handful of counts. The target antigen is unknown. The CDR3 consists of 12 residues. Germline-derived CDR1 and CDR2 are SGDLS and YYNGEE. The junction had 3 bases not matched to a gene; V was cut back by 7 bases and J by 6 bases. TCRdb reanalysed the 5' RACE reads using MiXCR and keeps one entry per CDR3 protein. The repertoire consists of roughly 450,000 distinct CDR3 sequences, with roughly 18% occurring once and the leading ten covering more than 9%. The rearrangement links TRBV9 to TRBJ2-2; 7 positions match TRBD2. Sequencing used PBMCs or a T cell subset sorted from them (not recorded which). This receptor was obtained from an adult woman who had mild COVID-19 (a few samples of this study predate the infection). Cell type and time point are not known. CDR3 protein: CASGRAAGELFF. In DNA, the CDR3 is TGTGCCAGCGGGAGGGCCGCCGGGGAGCTGTTTTTT.